This T cell receptor beta chain was identified in a study of OX40 agonist ivuxolimab in advanced cancers. Whole-study context: Among those treated, three patients had partial responses, one with hepatocellular carcinoma and two with cutaneous melanoma.

On this clone: The target antigen is unknown.

Study-level points and caveats: The average count of expanded clones was higher among CD8+ T cells than among CD4+. Clonal expansion was seen in CD4+ and CD8+ blood T cells by week 6 at 0.1 to 3.0 mg/kg.

TCRdb's copy holds only in-frame clones and misses some; the assay was immunoSEQ multiplex PCR. Here the sample spans about 84,000 clones, approximately 93% being singletons. This specimen was CD4+ or CD8+ T cells sorted from blood, taken in a trial of the OX40 agonist ivuxolimab. This clonotype originated in an adult with an advanced solid tumor such as melanoma, head and neck, liver or kidney cancer.

The CDR3: CSVEDGDRQYNEQFF. The CDR3 nucleotides read TGCAGCGTTGAAGATGGGGACAGGCAGTACAATGAGCAGTTCTTC. The V gene is TRBV29-1, the J gene TRBJ2-1, with 8 bases identical to TRBD1. This CDR3 comprises 15 residues. Trimming removed 0 bases from V and 4 bases from J; junction bases left unmatched: 5. Germline CDR1 SQVTM, CDR2 ANQGSEA.